The clone carrying this T cell receptor beta chain turned up a few times. These data come from a study of blood T cell repertoires in COVID-19. This table comes from immunoSEQ multiplex PCR, and its TCRdb copy is limited to in-frame clones, with some not included. The profile covers under 200,000 clones, with 80% appearing a single time and around 7% taken by the ten largest. The V gene lost 5 bases and the J gene lost 9 bases, with 20 bases spanning the gap. The germline V gene has CDR1 SGHAT and CDR2 FQNNGV. The CDR3 contains 14 residues. This sequence originates from a man aged 65 to 79 with active or convalescent COVID-19. Material: peripheral blood. The chain couples TRBV11-2 to TRBJ2-7; possibly TRBD1 for D (6 bases). CDR3 amino acids: CASSRRTDLGGQYF. The CDR3 bases are TGTGCCAGCAGCCGACGGACAGACCTGGGTGGGCAGTACTTC.